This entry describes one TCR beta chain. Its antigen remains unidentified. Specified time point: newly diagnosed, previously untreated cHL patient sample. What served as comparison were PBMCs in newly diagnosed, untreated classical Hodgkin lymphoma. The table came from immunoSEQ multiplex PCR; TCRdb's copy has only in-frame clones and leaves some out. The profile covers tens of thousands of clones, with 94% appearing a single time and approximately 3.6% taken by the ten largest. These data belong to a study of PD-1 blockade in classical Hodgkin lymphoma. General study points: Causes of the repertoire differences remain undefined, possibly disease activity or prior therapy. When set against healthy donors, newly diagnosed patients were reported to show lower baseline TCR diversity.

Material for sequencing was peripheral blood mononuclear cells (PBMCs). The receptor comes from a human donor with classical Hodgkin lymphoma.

The DNA of the CDR3 is TGTGCCAGCAGCTTAGGGGGGACGCTTACGAACACCGGGGAGCTGTTTTTT. Encoded protein: CASSLGGTLTNTGELFF. This chain joins TRBV7-9 and TRBJ2-2; D may be TRBD1 or TRBD2 (5 bases each). V was shortened by 1 base and J by 0 bases, with 12 bases between the two germline ends. This CDR3 contains 17 residues. Germline lookup yields CDR1 SEHNR and CDR2 FQNEAQ (reference sequence).